The 13 T cell receptor beta chains below come from one sample, sequenced in a study of cytomegalovirus exposure and HLA in healthy donors. The PCR used 60 Vbeta and 13 Jbeta primers. Some clones are missing from TCRdb's copy, which holds only in-frame ones; the method was immunoSEQ multiplex PCR. The table has 150,000 or so clones, 75% to 90% seen once. Material: PBMCs. The receptors come from a woman younger than 35 in good health and CMV-seronegative.

The rearrangement joins TRBV9 to TRBJ2-1; 9 bases map to TRBD2. The CDR3 is 17 amino acids. V shed 4 bases, J shed 5 bases, and the junction held 13 bases outside the gene matches. Germline assignment: CDR1 SGDLS and CDR2 YYNGEE. The DNA of the CDR3 is TGTGCCAGCAGCCCATTGTTAGGGACTAGCTACCACAATGAGCAGTTCTTC. Translation: CASSPLLGTSYHNEQFF.

Here the CDR3 DNA reads TGTGCCAGCAGTCCCGGAGGCCGGGAGACCCAGTACTTC. Translated, it gives CASSPGGRETQYF. This sequence joins TRBV27 and TRBJ2-5, with D possibly TRBD2 on 5 matching bases. Germline values: CDR1 MNHEY, CDR2 SMNVEV (reference sequence). The CDR3 sequence is 13 residues long. V dropped 5 bases and J dropped 5 bases, with 12 bases sitting between them.

The chain combines TRBV6-1 with TRBJ2-1; 15 bases fit TRBD2. V shed 6 bases, J shed 14 bases, and the junction held 5 bases outside the gene matches. This CDR3 has 13 amino acids. CDR1 and CDR2 from the germline V gene are MNHNS and SASEGT. The CDR3 spells CASSGTSGRREFF. CDR3 nucleotide sequence: TGTGCCAGCAGCGGGACTAGCGGGAGGAGGGAGTTCTTC.

The V and J genes are TRBV19 and TRBJ1-4; 7 bases fit TRBD1. The V gene's germline CDR1 is LNHDA and CDR2 SQIVND (reference sequence). V shed 5 bases and J 6 bases; nucleotides not matched to a gene: 9. This CDR3 has 15 amino acids. Here the CDR3 DNA reads TGTGCCAGTAGTTCCCCAGGGGGGAAAGATGAAAAACTGTTTTTT. Amino acid sequence: CASSSPGGKDEKLFF.

V gene TRBV7-9 combines with J gene TRBJ2-1, with 10 bases lining up with TRBD2. Trimming took 4 bases from V and 10 from J; bases not matched to a gene: 7. The CDR3 consists of 14 residues. Germline assignment: CDR1 SEHNR and CDR2 FQNEAQ (reference sequence). The DNA for the CDR3 is TGTGCCAGCAGCTCTCCGGGACTAGCGCGCGAGCAGTTCTTC. This translates into CASSSPGLAREQFF.

The chain couples TRBV5-1 to TRBJ2-1; no clear D gene. Germline lookup yields CDR1 SGHRS and CDR2 YFSETQ. The CDR3 loop spans 12 amino acids. V shed 4 bases and J shed 9 bases, with 11 bases lying between them. Written as DNA, the CDR3 is TGCGCCAGCAGCGGGCCGTTGGGTGAGCAGTTCTTC. As protein: CASSGPLGEQFF.

V usage is TRBV7-9 and J usage is TRBJ1-5; tentative D call: TRBD1 (6 bases). Germline values: CDR1 SEHNR, CDR2 FQNEAQ (reference sequence). This CDR3 region has 14 residues. V lost 7 bases and J lost 9, with 19 bases in between. CDR3 sequence (DNA): TGTGCCAGCACCCCAGGGGCAGGGAACTGGCCCCAGCATTTT. Translating gives CASTPGAGNWPQHF.

This chain links TRBV4-1 with TRBJ2-1; 8 nucleotides align to TRBD1. Germline trimming cut 0 bases from V and 8 bases from J; bases unmatched to any gene: 6. The CDR3 loop spans 15 amino acids. Germline values: CDR1 MGHRA, CDR2 YSYEKL. The DNA of the CDR3 is TGCGCCAGCAGCCAAGATCAGGGGGCGCGGTATGAGCAGTTCTTC. This translates into CASSQDQGARYEQFF.

This clone was observed a single time. The V and J genes are TRBV5-4 and TRBJ2-1; 7 bases line up with TRBD2. Germline CDR1 reads SGHNT; CDR2 reads YYREEE (reference sequence). This CDR3 spans 15 amino acids. After removal of 4 bases from V and 6 bases from J, the junction contained 10 bases not matched to a gene. The CDR3 nucleotides read TGTGCCAGCAGCGGCCGGGCCAGCGGGGTCAATGAGCAGTTCTTC. Translated: CASSGRASGVNEQFF. Complete variable domain (other parts from reference TRBV5-4 and TRBJ2-1): ETGVTQSPTHLIKTRGQQVTLRCSSQSGHNTVSWYQQALGQGPQFIFQYYREEENGRGNFPPRFSGLQFPNYSSELNVNALELDDSALYLCASSGRASGVNEQFFGPGTRLTVL.

Regarding this clone: The same CDR3 also results from other DNA sequences found in this sample. V and J are TRBV5-4 and TRBJ2-3, with 8 bases that match TRBD1. The V and J ends lost 2 bases and 3 bases, in that order; junction bases with no gene match: 2. The germline V gene has CDR1 SGHNT and CDR2 YYREEE (reference sequence). CDR3 length: 14 amino acids. The CDR3 is CASSFQGATDTQYF. CDR3 nucleotide sequence: TGTGCCAGCAGCTTCCAGGGGGCGACAGATACGCAGTATTTT.

In its sample, this clone was seen a few times. The chain carries TRBV5-1 and TRBJ2-2, with 8 positions matching TRBD2. Trimming at V came to 7 bases and at J to 3 bases, leaving 5 bases not matched to a gene. Germline CDR1 SGHRS, CDR2 YFSETQ. The CDR3 is 14 residues long. The CDR3 spells CASASGGYTGELFF. The CDR3 DNA follows: TGCGCCAGCGCCAGCGGGGGCTACACCGGGGAGCTGTTTTTT. Combining the CDR3 with reference TRBV5-1 and TRBJ2-2 gives the whole variable domain KAGVTQTPRYLIKTRGQQVTLSCSPISGHRSVSWYQQTPGQGLQFLFEYFSETQRNKGNFPGRFSGRQFSNSRSEMNVSTLELGDSALYLCASASGGYTGELFFGEGSRLTVL.

The rearrangement joins TRBV11-2 to TRBJ1-1, with D unclear. Per the germline V gene, CDR1 is SGHAT and CDR2 is FQNNGV. V was shortened by 1 base and J by 0 bases, with 3 bases between the two germline ends. This CDR3 has 13 residues. The CDR3 is CASSLVVNTEAFF. The CDR3, as DNA: TGTGCCAGCAGCTTAGTAGTGAACACTGAAGCTTTCTTT. The full variable domain, completed using reference TRBV11-2 and TRBJ1-1, is EAGVAQSPRYKIIEKRQSVAFWCNPISGHATLYWYQQILGQGPKLLIQFQNNGVVDDSQLPKDRFSAERLKGVDSTLKIQPAKLEDSAVYLCASSLVVNTEAFFGQGTRLTVV.

This clone was observed a handful of times. This chain connects TRBV6-1 to TRBJ1-2; tentative D call: TRBD1 (6 bases). V was trimmed by 0 bases and J by 0 bases, leaving 11 bases between them. Germline V CDR1 and CDR2: MNHNS, SASEGT. The CDR3 runs to 16 residues. Written as DNA, the CDR3 is TGTGCCAGCAGTGAAGCGGAGACAGGTTCTAACTATGGCTACACCTTC. It encodes CASSEAETGSNYGYTF.